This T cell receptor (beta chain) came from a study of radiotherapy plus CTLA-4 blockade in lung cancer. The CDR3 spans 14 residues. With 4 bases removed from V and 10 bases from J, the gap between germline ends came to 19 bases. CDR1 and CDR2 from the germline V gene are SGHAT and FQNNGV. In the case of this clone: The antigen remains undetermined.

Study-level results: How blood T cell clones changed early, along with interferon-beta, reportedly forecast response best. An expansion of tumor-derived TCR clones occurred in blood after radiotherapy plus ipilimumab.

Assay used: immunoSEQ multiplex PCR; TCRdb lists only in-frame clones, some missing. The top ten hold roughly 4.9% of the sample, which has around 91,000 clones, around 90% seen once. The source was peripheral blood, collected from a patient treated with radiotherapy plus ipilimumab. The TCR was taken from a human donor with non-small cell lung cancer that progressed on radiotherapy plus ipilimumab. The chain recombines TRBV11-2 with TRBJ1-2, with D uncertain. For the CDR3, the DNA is TGTGCCAGCAGCTCCCGGGTTGGCCTCCAAGACTACACCTTC. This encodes CASSSRVGLQDYTF. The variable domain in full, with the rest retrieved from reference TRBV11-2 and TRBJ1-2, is EAGVAQSPRYKIIEKRQSVAFWCNPISGHATLYWYQQILGQGPKLLIQFQNNGVVDDSQLPKDRFSAERLKGVDSTLKIQPAKLEDSAVYLCASSSRVGLQDYTFGSGTRLTVV.